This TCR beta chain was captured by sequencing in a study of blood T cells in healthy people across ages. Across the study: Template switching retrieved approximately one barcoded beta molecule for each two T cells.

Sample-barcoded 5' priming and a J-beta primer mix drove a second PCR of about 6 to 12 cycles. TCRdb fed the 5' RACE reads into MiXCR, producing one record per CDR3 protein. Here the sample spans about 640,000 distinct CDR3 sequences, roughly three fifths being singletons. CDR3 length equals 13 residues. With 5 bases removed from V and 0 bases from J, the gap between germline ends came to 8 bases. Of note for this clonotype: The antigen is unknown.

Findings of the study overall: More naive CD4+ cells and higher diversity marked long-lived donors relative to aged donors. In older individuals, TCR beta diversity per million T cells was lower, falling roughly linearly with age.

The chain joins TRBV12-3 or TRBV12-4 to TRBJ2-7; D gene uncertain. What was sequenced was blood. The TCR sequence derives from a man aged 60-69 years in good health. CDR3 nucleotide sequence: TGTGCCAGCAGTGTCCTGGGCTCCTACGAGCAGTACTTC. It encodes CASSVLGSYEQYF.